These 24 T cell receptor beta chains came from one sample sequenced in a study of control samples from healthy donors and cancer patients. Sequencing was performed with immunoSEQ multiplex PCR; in TCRdb, only in-frame clones are kept and a portion is missing. The sample lists roughly 200,000 clones, about 89% occurring once. The specimen was blood. All receptors come from a man between 25 and 39 years old in good health.

The rearrangement joins TRBV7-6 to TRBJ2-2; 8 bases agree with TRBD1. The CDR3 is 16 amino acids. The J segment lost 0 bases and the V segment lost 5 bases, leaving 5 bases of the junction unmatched. Germline V lookup: CDR1 SGHVS, CDR2 FNYEAQ. CDR3 in DNA: TGTGCCAGCAGCCCAGGACAGGGCTCGAACACCGGGGAGCTGTTTTTT. It yields the protein CASSPGQGSNTGELFF.

The chain's CDR3 is CASSQDGRKNSPLHF. For the CDR3, the DNA is TGTGCCAGCAGCCAAGACGGGAGAAAAAATTCACCCCTCCACTTT. This chain links TRBV14 with TRBJ1-6, with D unclear. The V end lost 0 bases, the J end lost 7 bases, and 10 bases lay between the germline ends. CDR1 is SGHDN, CDR2 FVKESK, per germline. The CDR3 is 15 amino acids.

The genes are TRBV6-5 and TRBJ1-1, with 8 bases fitting TRBD1. Trimming cost V 6 bases and J 4 bases; bases outside gene matches: 10. Germline CDR1 MNHEY, CDR2 SVGAGI. This CDR3 has 15 residues. The CDR3 sequence is CASSPGTGWITEAFF. In DNA, the CDR3 is TGTGCCAGCAGCCCCGGGACAGGATGGATCACTGAAGCTTTCTTT.

This clone occurred once. V is TRBV6-6 and J is TRBJ2-3; 9 bases are shared with TRBD1. J gave up 6 bases and V 6 bases, and 7 bases lay outside the gene matches. Germline V gene sequence: CDR1 MNHNY, CDR2 SVGAGI (reference sequence). The CDR3 totals 14 residues. CDR3 loop: CASSTGGSSDTQYF. CDR3 nucleotides: TGTGCCAGCAGCACAGGGGGCAGCTCGGATACGCAGTATTTT.

Here the CDR3 reads CASSPPTSGRVRSEQYF. The DNA of the CDR3 is TGTGCCAGCTCACCACCCACTTCAGGACGAGTACGTAGCGAGCAGTACTTC. The J gene is TRBJ2-7, the V gene TRBV18; D is unresolved. V shed 0 bases and J shed 6 bases, with 21 bases lying between them. The CDR3 loop spans 17 amino acids. Germline values: CDR1 KGHSH, CDR2 LQKENI. Full variable domain (missing parts from reference TRBV18 and TRBJ2-7): NAGVMQNPRHLVRRRGQEARLRCSPMKGHSHVYWYRQLPEEGLKFMVYLQKENIIDESGMPKERFSAEFPKEGPSILRIQQVVRGDSAAYFCASSPPTSGRVRSEQYFGPGTRLTVT.

This sequence joins TRBV19 and TRBJ2-3; the match to TRBD2 covers 15 bases. From germline, CDR1 is LNHDA and CDR2 SQIVND (reference sequence). This CDR3 has 16 amino acids. J gave up 2 bases and V 6 bases, and 3 bases lay outside the gene matches. The CDR3 region is CASSGTSGGTTDTQYF. As DNA, the CDR3 is TGTGCCAGTAGCGGGACTAGCGGGGGGACCACAGATACGCAGTATTTT.

V usage is TRBV9 and J usage is TRBJ1-1; D not resolved. The CDR3 has 13 residues. CDR1 is SGDLS and CDR2 is YYNGEE in the germline V gene. Trimming shortened V by 0 bases and J by 1 base, and 4 bases separated the two germline ends. In DNA form, the CDR3 reads TGTGCCAGCAGCGTAGGTGAGAACACTGAAGCTTTCTTT. It codes for CASSVGENTEAFF.

The sample holds a few counts of this clone. The rearrangement uses TRBV4-2 and TRBJ1-1; no clear D. CDR3 size: 15 residues. Trimming removed 0 bases at V and 1 base at J, with 9 bases between. Germline V gene data show CDR1 as LGHNA and CDR2 as YNFKEQ. The CDR3 loop is CASSQDRGKNTEAFF. Here the CDR3 DNA reads TGTGCCAGCAGCCAAGATAGAGGCAAGAACACTGAAGCTTTCTTT.

The chain links TRBV6-6 to TRBJ1-6; 8 bases fit TRBD1. V was pared by 6 bases and J by 2 bases, with 15 bases of the junction left unmatched. This CDR3 region has 19 residues. Per germline, CDR1 MNHNY and CDR2 SVGAGI (reference sequence). CDR3 protein: CASSRTGGSIFTYNSPLHF. CDR3 coding DNA: TGTGCCAGCAGCCGAACAGGGGGTTCCATTTTCACCTATAATTCACCCCTCCACTTT.

The chain employs TRBV11-3 and TRBJ1-6; D is undetermined. The CDR3 length is 13 residues. Trimming pared 2 bases from V and 11 bases from J, leaving 10 bases between. Germline CDR1 SGHNT, CDR2 YENEEA. In nucleotides, the CDR3 is TGTGCCAGCAGCTTAAAAGGGAGTACACCCCTCCACTTT. It yields the protein CASSLKGSTPLHF. Full variable domain (remainder filled in from reference TRBV11-3 and TRBJ1-6): EAGVVQSPRYKIIEKKQPVAFWCNPISGHNTLYWYLQNLGQGPELLIRYENEEAVDDSQLPKDRFSAERLKGVDSTLKIQPAELGDSAVYLCASSLKGSTPLHFGNGTRLTVT.

This clone has only one observation. The chain joins TRBV4-1 to TRBJ2-3; D is undetermined. V was trimmed by 3 bases and J by 5 bases, leaving 12 bases between them. This CDR3 comprises 14 residues. The V gene's germline CDR1 is MGHRA and CDR2 YSYEKL. The DNA of the CDR3 is TGCGCCAGCAGCCACCGGCTAGATGAAGATACGCAGTATTTT. Its translation is CASSHRLDEDTQYF.

The chain employs TRBV19 and TRBJ1-4, with no clear D. V dropped 1 base and J dropped 0 bases, with 6 bases sitting between them. Germline V gene lookup returns CDR1 LNHDA and CDR2 SQIVND (reference sequence). There are 15 residues in the CDR3. The DNA of the CDR3 is TGTGCCAGTAGTATAGGGGTCGCAACTAATGAAAAACTGTTTTTT. Translation gives CASSIGVATNEKLFF. Supplemented by reference TRBV19 and TRBJ1-4, the full variable domain reads DGGITQSPKYLFRKEGQNVTLSCEQNLNHDAMYWYRQDPGQGLRLIYYSQIVNDFQKGDIAEGYSVSREKKESFPLTVTSAQKNPTAFYLCASSIGVATNEKLFFGSGTQLSVL.

The CDR3 sequence: CASRGGTVQPQHF. The CDR3 nucleotides are TGTGCCAGCAGAGGGGGAACAGTCCAGCCCCAGCATTTT. V usage is TRBV2 and J usage is TRBJ1-5, with D tentatively TRBD1 (6 bases). Germline lookup yields CDR1 SNHLY and CDR2 FYNNEI. This CDR3 region has 13 residues. The V gene lost 6 bases and the J gene lost 7 bases, with 13 bases spanning the gap.

The V gene is TRBV29-1, the J gene TRBJ1-5; a possible D gene is TRBD1 (6 bases). Germline V gives CDR1 SQVTM, CDR2 ANQGSEA. The V and J ends lost 4 bases and 8 bases respectively, with 12 bases between them. This CDR3 has 12 residues. DNA of the CDR3: TGCAGCGTTGTATACAGGGCTAAGCCCCAGCATTTT. This codes for CSVVYRAKPQHF.

The gene calls are TRBV28 and TRBJ1-5, with D uncertain. This CDR3 has 12 amino acids. With 2 bases removed from V and 4 bases from J, the gap between germline ends came to 3 bases. CDR1 MDHEN and CDR2 SYDVKM come from the germline V gene. CDR3 amino acids: CASSLPNQPQHF. Written as DNA, the CDR3 is TGTGCCAGCAGTTTACCTAATCAGCCCCAGCATTTT.

The chain recombines TRBV6-1 with TRBJ2-2; no reliable D call. Germline CDR1 reads MNHNS; CDR2 reads SASEGT. Trimming stripped 2 bases from V and 6 bases from J, with 1 base between. This CDR3 is built from 11 residues. The CDR3 here is CASSESGELFF. In DNA form, the CDR3 reads TGTGCCAGCAGTGAATCCGGGGAGCTGTTTTTT.

The chain has TRBV11-3 and TRBJ1-1, with D hard to call. CDR1 is SGHNT and CDR2 is YENEEA in the germline V gene. V was shortened by 1 base and J by 10 bases, with 10 bases between the two germline ends. This CDR3 is built from 12 residues. The CDR3 loop reads CASSLAGSRAFF. CDR3 coding DNA: TGTGCCAGCAGCTTAGCGGGAAGTCGAGCTTTCTTT.

This clone was counted once. The junction differs from germline at one of its ends, possibly a read error. The sample carries other DNA sequences with the same CDR3. The chain carries TRBV5-6 and TRBJ2-4, with 9 bases matching TRBD1. This CDR3 spans 15 amino acids. CDR1 SGHDT and CDR2 YYEEEE come from the germline V gene. CDR3 coding DNA: TGTGCCAGCAGCTTGTGGCAGACACGGGACAGGGAAAGGGACTTC. Amino acids: CASSLWQTRDRERDF. The full variable domain, with the rest looked up from reference TRBV5-6 and TRBJ2-4, is DAGVTQSPTHLIKTRGQQVTLRCSPKSGHDTVSWYQQALGQGPQFIFQYYEEEERQRGNFPDRFSGHQFPNYSSELNVNALLLGDSALYLCASSLWQTRDRERDFGAGTRLSVL.

This clone came up a few times. The rearrangement joins TRBV19 to TRBJ1-5; 7 bases are a match to TRBD1. Germline loops: CDR1 LNHDA, CDR2 SQIVND (reference sequence). The trim removed 1 base at V and 3 bases at J, leaving 15 bases unmatched. The CDR3 covers 19 residues. The chain's CDR3 is CASSIGQGGSKGYNQPQHF. CDR3 DNA sequence: TGTGCCAGTAGTATAGGACAGGGCGGGTCAAAGGGTTACAATCAGCCCCAGCATTTT.

The chain employs TRBV24-1 and TRBJ1-1; no clear D gene. The germline gives CDR1 KGHDR, CDR2 SFDVKD. This CDR3 is 14 amino acids long. Trimming removed 4 bases at V and 1 base at J, with 9 bases between. CDR3 residues: CATSDGLQNTEAFF. The CDR3 region has the DNA TGTGCCACCAGTGACGGACTCCAGAACACTGAAGCTTTCTTT.

The genes are TRBV6-1 and TRBJ2-7, with D hard to call. V was trimmed by 4 bases and J by 4 bases, leaving 20 bases between them. Looked up from germline, CDR1 is MNHNS and CDR2 is SASEGT. CDR3 length: 16 amino acids. The CDR3: CASSGGLMASEYEQYF. The DNA of the CDR3 is TGTGCCAGCAGTGGCGGCCTAATGGCCTCAGAATACGAGCAGTACTTC.

The chain has TRBV5-1 and TRBJ2-7; no clear D gene. The CDR3 is 13 residues long. Germline V gene sequence: CDR1 SGHRS, CDR2 YFSETQ. Trimming cost V 7 bases and J 3 bases, with 14 bases left between them. The CDR3 is CASRVQDHYEQYF. DNA of the CDR3: TGCGCCAGCCGGGTGCAGGACCACTACGAGCAGTACTTC.

CDR3 sequence reads: CAIVPVDYEQYF. As DNA, the CDR3 is TGTGCCATTGTTCCCGTAGACTACGAGCAGTACTTC. This chain links TRBV10-3 with TRBJ2-7; the D is unclear. V dropped 9 bases and J dropped 3 bases, with 12 bases sitting between them. CDR1 and CDR2 from the germline V gene are ENHRY and SYGVKD. The CDR3 contains 12 residues.

The chain carries TRBV6-5 and TRBJ1-2, with TRBD1 matching over 9 bases. Germline values: CDR1 MNHEY, CDR2 SVGAGI. This CDR3 is built from 15 residues. The trim removed 4 bases at V and 2 bases at J, leaving 5 bases unmatched. For the CDR3, the DNA is TGTGCCAGCAGTTCCCCGGACAGGGGAAACTATGGCTACACCTTC. Protein sequence: CASSSPDRGNYGYTF.